This entry describes one TCR beta chain. What it binds is unknown. Libraries were made from TCR beta cDNA, and they carried unique molecular identifiers. TCRdb called the PCR reads again in MiXCR, with one record for every CDR3 protein. The repertoire holds about 540,000 distinct CDR3 sequences, with around 36% as singletons. The entry originates in a study of post-analysis software for immune sequencing data. Study observations and caveats: When compared against controls, multiple sclerosis patients showed significantly lower normalized Chao1 diversity. About 5 TRBV segments appeared more often in patients than in controls, and TRBV5-6, TRBV5-1 and TRBV20-1 were among these.

In germline, CDR1 is SGHRS, CDR2 YFSETQ. The CDR3 sequence is 15 residues long. The germline V and J ends were trimmed by 0 bases and 3 bases, with 11 bases remaining between them. This receptor was taken from a girl aged 2 to 17 with multiple sclerosis. The chain is built from TRBV5-1 and TRBJ2-3; D may be TRBD1 (6 bases). The sequenced sample was blood. Here the CDR3 reads CASSLARGFTDTQYF. The DNA for the CDR3 is TGCGCCAGCAGCTTGGCCAGGGGCTTTACAGATACGCAGTATTTT.